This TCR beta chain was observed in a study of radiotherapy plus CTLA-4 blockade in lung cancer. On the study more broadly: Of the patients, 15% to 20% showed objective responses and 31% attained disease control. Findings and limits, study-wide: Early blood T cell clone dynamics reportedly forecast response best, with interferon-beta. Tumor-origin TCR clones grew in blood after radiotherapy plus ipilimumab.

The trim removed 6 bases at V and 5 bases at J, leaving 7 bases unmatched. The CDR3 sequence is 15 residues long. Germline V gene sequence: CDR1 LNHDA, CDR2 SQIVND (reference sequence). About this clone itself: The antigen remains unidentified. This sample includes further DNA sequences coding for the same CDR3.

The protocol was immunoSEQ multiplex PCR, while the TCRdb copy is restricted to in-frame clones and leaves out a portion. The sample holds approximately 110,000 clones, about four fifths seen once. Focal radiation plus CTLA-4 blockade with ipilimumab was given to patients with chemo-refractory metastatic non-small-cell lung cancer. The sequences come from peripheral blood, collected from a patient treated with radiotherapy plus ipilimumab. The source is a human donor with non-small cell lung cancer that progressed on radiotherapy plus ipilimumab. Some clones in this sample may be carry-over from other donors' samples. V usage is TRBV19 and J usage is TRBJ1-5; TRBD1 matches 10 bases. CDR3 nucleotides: TGTGCCAGTAGCCCTAGGGACAGGGGAGATCAGCCCCAGCATTTT. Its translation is CASSPRDRGDQPQHF.